The 25 T cell receptor beta chains presented below share a single source sample, sequenced in a study of T-cell reconstitution after alpha-beta-depleted transplantation in children. Preparation of the TCRbeta library involved a method that used unique molecular identifiers. TCRdb ran MiXCR on the PCR reads and lists one entry per CDR3 protein. The table has a few hundred thousand distinct CDR3 sequences, roughly 11% seen once; the top ten hold 23%. Sequenced material: peripheral blood, taken 180 days after TCRalphabeta/CD19-depleted stem cell transplant. The receptors were sampled from a male patient aged 2-15 years who had a stem cell transplant for chronic granulomatous disease, so the T cells may come from the graft donor.

A single count supports this clonotype. A read error is possible here, since a much larger clone lies one base away. It is likely a read error, because the conserved phenylalanine at the end of the CDR3 is missing. V usage is TRBV11-1 and J usage is TRBJ2-6; D perhaps matches TRBD1 (5 bases). Per the germline V gene, CDR1 is SGHAT and CDR2 is FQDESV (reference sequence). This CDR3 is built from 19 residues. Between the trimmed V and J ends, which lost 2 bases and 0 bases, there was a span of 17 bases. CDR3 bases: TGTGCCAGCAGCTTACTTGGGCAGGGAAAACGCTCTGGGGCCAACGTCCTGACTTAC. Translated: CASSLLGQGKRSGANVLTY.

This clonotype was recorded at least ten times. The chain combines TRBV3-1 with TRBJ1-3; D call uncertain. CDR1 and CDR2 (germline): LGHDT, YNNKEL (reference sequence). The CDR3 sequence is 15 residues long. Trimming cost V 0 bases and J 0 bases, with 6 bases left between them. CDR3 in DNA: TGTGCCAGCAGCCAAGATGGCAGCTCTGGAAACACCATATATTTT. The encoded protein is CASSQDGSSGNTIYF.

This chain links TRBV28 with TRBJ2-4; 12 nucleotides line up with TRBD1. This CDR3 comprises 19 residues. Trimming at V came to 6 bases and at J to 3 bases, leaving 15 bases not matched to a gene. Germline CDR1 MDHEN, CDR2 SYDVKM. CDR3 loop: CASRMTGTGGFWVKNIQYF. For the CDR3, the DNA is TGTGCCAGCAGGATGACCGGGACAGGGGGCTTTTGGGTCAAAAACATTCAGTACTTC.

There are many counts of this clonotype. The chain has TRBV28 and TRBJ1-3, with D uncertain. The CDR3 is made up of 16 amino acids. Looked up from germline, CDR1 is MDHEN and CDR2 is SYDVKM. Trimming pared 5 bases from V and 1 base from J, leaving 15 bases between. Here the CDR3 reads CASSQHREHSGNTIYF. The CDR3 DNA follows: TGTGCCAGCAGTCAACACAGAGAGCATTCTGGAAACACCATATATTTT.

V and J are TRBV10-1 and TRBJ1-3, with D unresolved. The CDR3 is 14 residues long. Germline CDR1 and CDR2: WNHNN and SYGVQD (reference sequence). Between the trimmed V and J ends, which lost 6 bases and 4 bases, there was a span of 13 bases. This CDR3 reads CASRKGWSGNTIYF. In DNA form, the CDR3 reads TGCGCCAGCAGAAAAGGGTGGTCCGGAAACACCATATATTTT.

This clonotype came up many times. V usage is TRBV29-1 and J usage is TRBJ2-1, with 7 bases identical to TRBD2. The CDR3 covers 13 residues. With V trimmed by 4 bases and J by 7 bases, 7 bases remained unmatched. The germline V gene has CDR1 SQVTM and CDR2 ANQGSEA. The CDR3 spells CSVVAGARNEQFF. In nucleotides, the CDR3 is TGCAGCGTTGTGGCGGGAGCCAGGAATGAGCAGTTCTTC.

Remarks on this clonotype: A much larger clone is a single base away; this may be a read error. This chain uses TRBV7-3 with TRBJ2-6, with 7 bases that match TRBD1. V lost 5 bases to trimming and J lost 1 base; unmatched junction nucleotides: 2. The CDR3 contains 15 residues. Germline V gene lookup returns CDR1 SGHTA and CDR2 FQGTGA. The CDR3 is CASSIQGSGANVLTF. The CDR3 DNA reads TGTGCCAGCAGCATACAGGGGTCTGGGGCCAACGTCCTGACTTTC. Filled out from reference TRBV7-3 and TRBJ2-6, the complete variable domain reads GAGVSQTPSNKVTEKGKYVELRCDPISGHTALYWYRQSLGQGPEFLIYFQGTGAADDSGLPNDRFFAVRPEGSVSTLKIQRTERGDSAVYLCASSIQGSGANVLTFGAGSRLTVL.

On this clonotype: A read error may explain this, as a much larger clone is one base away. The V gene is TRBV20-1, the J gene TRBJ2-5; 7 bases map to TRBD2. Unmatched junction bases numbered 9, after V lost 3 bases and J lost 2 bases. Looked up from germline, CDR1 is DFQATT and CDR2 is SNEGSKA (reference sequence). The CDR3 is 15 residues long. CDR3 coding DNA: TGCAGTGCTAGGGCTAGCGGAAGGAGGCAAGAGACCCAGTACTTC. Protein: CSARASGRRQETQYF.

This clonotype was counted ten times or more. The chain couples TRBV7-2 to TRBJ2-3; D is ambiguous. V lost 1 base to trimming and J lost 6 bases, with 11 bases between them. The length of the CDR3 is 14 residues. Germline CDR1 and CDR2: SGHTA and FQGNSA. This CDR3 is CASSLDGVLDTQYF. Written as DNA, the CDR3 is TGTGCCAGCAGCTTAGATGGCGTCCTGGATACGCAGTATTTT.

This clonotype was recorded many times. The rearrangement joins TRBV20-1 to TRBJ2-7; D possibly corresponds to TRBD1 (6 bases). The CDR3 is made up of 14 amino acids. V lost 6 bases to trimming and J lost 1 base, with 16 bases between them. From germline, CDR1 is DFQATT and CDR2 SNEGSKA (reference sequence). The CDR3 sequence: CSAMDRDKSYEQYF. The CDR3 bases are TGCAGTGCCATGGACCGGGACAAGTCCTACGAGCAGTACTTC.

This clonotype showed up many times. The chain recombines TRBV5-1 with TRBJ2-1; weak D call: TRBD1 (6 bases). This CDR3 comprises 12 residues. CDR1 is SGHRS and CDR2 is YFSETQ in the germline V gene. Trimming pared 3 bases from V and 10 bases from J, leaving 11 bases between. In DNA form, the CDR3 reads TGCGCCAGCAGCTCCGCAGGGGTGGAGCAGTTCTTC. Translated, it gives CASSSAGVEQFF.

To note about this clonotype: Possible read error: a much larger clone is one base away. V usage is TRBV6-2 or TRBV6-3 and J usage is TRBJ2-6; the match to TRBD2 covers 9 bases. The V gene's germline CDR1 is MNHEY and CDR2 SVGEGT. The CDR3 covers 17 residues. The CDR3 DNA reads as TGTGCCAGCAGTTGGACTAGCGCCGTCTCTGGGGCCAACGTCCTGAATTTC. Encoded protein: CASSWTSAVSGANVLNF.

Ten or more counts support this clonotype. The chain employs TRBV21-1 and TRBJ2-1; no DNA check was done on the table's D call, TRBD1. TRBV21-1 is a documented pseudogene. The CDR3 contains 17 residues. CDR3 sequence: CASSKNTGGRTYNEQFF. CDR3 in DNA: TGTGCCAGCAGCAAAAATACAGGCGGGAGAACCTACAATGAGCAGTTCTTC.

This clonotype was picked up many times. The chain has TRBV29-1 and TRBJ2-7; possible D gene TRBD2, 6 bases. The CDR3 has 14 residues. Trimming stripped 0 bases from V and 5 bases from J, with 14 bases between. Germline V gives CDR1 SQVTM, CDR2 ANQGSEA. CDR3 region: CSVEDLFGSNEQYF. DNA of the CDR3: TGCAGCGTTGAAGATCTCTTCGGGAGTAACGAGCAGTACTTC.

There are many counts of this clonotype. This chain links TRBV18 with TRBJ1-2; D is uncertain. The CDR3 covers 12 residues. Trimming pared 2 bases from V and 8 bases from J, leaving 9 bases between. CDR1 is KGHSH and CDR2 is LQKENI in the germline V gene. The CDR3 sequence is CASSPTTEGYTF. In DNA form, the CDR3 reads TGTGCCAGCTCACCAACTACAGAAGGCTACACCTTC. Based on the CDR3 plus reference TRBV18 and TRBJ1-2, the full variable domain is NAGVMQNPRHLVRRRGQEARLRCSPMKGHSHVYWYRQLPEEGLKFMVYLQKENIIDESGMPKERFSAEFPKEGPSILRIQQVVRGDSAAYFCASSPTTEGYTFGSGTRLTVV.

The genes are TRBV12-3 or TRBV12-4 and TRBJ2-3; D is ambiguous. The CDR3 totals 16 residues. V dropped 5 bases and J dropped 0 bases, with 15 bases sitting between them. CDR3 sequence: CASSPGFWGSTDTQYF. The DNA of the CDR3 is TGTGCCAGCAGTCCCGGTTTCTGGGGAAGCACAGATACGCAGTATTTT.

This clonotype was seen many times. V usage is TRBV27 and J usage is TRBJ2-7; 8 bases are a match to TRBD1. J gave up 4 bases and V 6 bases, and 5 bases lay outside the gene matches. The germline CDR1 and CDR2 sequences are MNHEY and SMNVEV (reference sequence). CDR3 length equals 13 residues. The CDR3 here is CASSGRTGYEQYF. The CDR3 region has the DNA TGTGCCAGCAGCGGCAGGACAGGGTACGAGCAGTACTTC.

This clonotype was found a few times. A much larger clone differs by one base, so this may be a read error. The chain couples TRBV11-2 to TRBJ1-2; D is possibly TRBD1 (6 bases). This CDR3 has 13 residues. Germline V lookup: CDR1 SGHAT, CDR2 FQNNGV. CDR3 residues: CASSRTGIGGYAF. The CDR3 DNA reads TGTGCCAGCAGCCGGACGGGGATCGGGGGCTACGCCTTC.

This clonotype was detected many times. This sequence joins TRBV7-7 and TRBJ2-2; 9 positions agree with TRBD2. The CDR3 sequence is 14 residues long. Germline-derived CDR1 and CDR2 are SSHAT and FNYEAQ (reference sequence). The trim removed 1 base at V and 6 bases at J, leaving 0 bases unmatched. CDR3 amino acids: CASSLGTSAGELFF. CDR3 nucleotide sequence: TGTGCCAGCAGCTTAGGGACTAGCGCCGGGGAGCTGTTTTTT.

This clonotype appeared many times. This rearrangement joins TRBV4-3 to TRBJ2-7, with D perhaps matching TRBD1 (5 bases). V was shortened by 0 bases and J by 6 bases, with 18 bases between the two germline ends. This CDR3 has 16 residues. Germline V gives CDR1 LGHNA, CDR2 YSLEER. The CDR3 sequence is CASSQEGGAVRAEQYF. The DNA for the CDR3 is TGCGCCAGCAGCCAAGAGGGTGGGGCGGTGCGAGCCGAGCAGTACTTC.

This clonotype was found many times. The V and J genes are TRBV10-2 and TRBJ2-1, with 11 bases lining up with TRBD2. CDR1 is WSHSY, CDR2 SAAADI, per germline. The CDR3 is made up of 14 amino acids. The ends lost 3 bases at V and 9 bases at J; junction bases unmatched: 4. The CDR3 here is CASSDLAGGAEQFF. CDR3 DNA: TGCGCCAGCAGTGACCTAGCGGGAGGAGCTGAGCAGTTCTTC.

At least ten counts were recorded for this clonotype. The rearrangement uses TRBV27 and TRBJ2-1, with D tentatively TRBD1 or TRBD2 (5 bases each). Germline lookup yields CDR1 MNHEY and CDR2 SMNVEV (reference sequence). Trimming took 5 bases from V and 4 from J, leaving 24 bases between them. This CDR3 has 18 amino acids. CDR3 sequence reads: CASSPGGLAGRFYNEQFF. The CDR3 nucleotides read TGTGCCAGCAGTCCTGGGGGTCTGGCGGGCCGATTTTACAATGAGCAGTTCTTC.

The V and J genes are TRBV27 and TRBJ2-1; D unresolved. V lost 5 bases, J lost 0 bases, and 8 bases lay in between. This CDR3 region has 14 residues. Germline V gives CDR1 MNHEY, CDR2 SMNVEV (reference sequence). The CDR3 is CASSQRVSYNEQFF. The CDR3 nucleotides read TGTGCCAGCAGTCAGAGAGTCTCCTACAATGAGCAGTTCTTC.

This clonotype came up many times. The chain recombines TRBV10-3 with TRBJ2-3, with a possible D match to TRBD1 (6 bases). Germline V gives CDR1 ENHRY, CDR2 SYGVKD. The CDR3 is made up of 16 amino acids. Deletions cut 4 bases from V and 2 bases from J, with 16 bases between. CDR3 sequence (DNA): TGTGCCATCAGTGGGCCAGCAGGGGCAACCACAGATACGCAGTATTTT. Its protein product is CAISGPAGATTDTQYF.

Many counts were recorded for this clonotype. The chain carries TRBV11-2 and TRBJ2-5; 12 positions match TRBD2. Germline V CDR1 and CDR2: SGHAT, FQNNGV. The V and J ends lost 5 bases and 5 bases, in that order; junction bases with no gene match: 9. The CDR3 is 16 amino acids. The CDR3 reads CASSPRLAGDDETQYF. The CDR3 coding sequence is TGTGCCAGCAGCCCCCGACTAGCGGGGGACGACGAGACCCAGTACTTC.